A selection of T cell receptor beta chains follows, all from one sample in a study of blood T cell repertoires in COVID-19. Clones were sequenced by immunoSEQ multiplex PCR, and TCRdb holds only the in-frame ones, with some missing. The sample carries fewer than 500,000 clones, roughly 88% recorded once. Sample: peripheral blood. The receptors derive from a woman aged 25-40 years with active or convalescent COVID-19. Each CDR3 is given with its conserved first and last residue.

V: TRBV7-8
CDR3: CASSLGTGTTITYEQYF

V: TRBV3-1/TRBV3-2
CDR3: CASSQSGGGDIQYF

V: TRBV4-2
CDR3: CASSQELVAGAGNTIYF

V: TRBV19
CDR3: CASSIGQGAEEKLFF

V: TRBV19
CDR3: CARPPGLVSYEQYF

V: TRBV5-1
CDR3: CASSLEGQSTDTQYF

V: TRBV4-1
CDR3: CASSFGLAGPVDEQYF

V: TRBV2
CDR3: CAGGAGWTGELFF

V: TRBV2
CDR3: CASSQGLVETQYF

V: TRBV7-9
CDR3: CASSPTGTGTEAFF